This T cell receptor beta chain emerged from a study of cytomegalovirus exposure and HLA in healthy donors. Study details: Researchers previously reported finding 90 million to 130 million unique TCR beta sequences from about 179 million T cells. Findings and caveats of the study: TCR beta chain V- and J-gene trimming was linked, in a later analysis, to a missense variant in DCLRE1C. Certain sequence variants were highly shared and formed a cluster, and this cluster was likely a sequencing artifact.

The PCR had 60 Vbeta and 13 Jbeta primers. Generated by immunoSEQ multiplex PCR, the TCRdb table keeps only in-frame clones and is missing some. The repertoire holds 85,000 to 130,000 clones, with about 75% as singletons. Germline CDR1 SGHNT, CDR2 YYREEE (reference sequence). This CDR3 is 11 amino acids long. Trimming removed 7 bases from V and 1 base from J, with 3 bases in between. As concerns this clone: Its antigen is as yet unknown.

The material sequenced was PBMCs. This receptor was identified in a woman between 18 and 29 years old in good health and CMV-seropositive. The V and J genes are TRBV5-4 and TRBJ1-3; D not resolved. The CDR3 DNA sequence: TGTGCCAGCCTTTCTGGAAACACCATATATTTT. It encodes CASLSGNTIYF.